This paragraph reports one T cell receptor (beta chain). CDR1 DFQATT and CDR2 SNEGSKA come from the germline V gene (reference sequence). Trimming removed 3 bases from V and 2 bases from J, with 11 bases in between. The CDR3 consists of 14 residues. Each CDR3 protein gets one entry after TCRdb re-called the reads with MiXCR. Seen here are 200,000 to 300,000 distinct CDR3 sequences, roughly an eighth observed once, and the top ten hold 1.5% to 2%. These data originate in a study of T cell repertoires in cytomegalovirus infection. Overall study: Public TCR beta signatures were indicative of both CMV infection and a matching HLA type.

Sequenced input: PBMCs. The TCR comes from a human donor in good health (CMV status not recorded). Some clones in this sample may be carry-over from other donors' samples. The V gene is TRBV20-1, the J gene TRBJ1-5; a weak D match, TRBD1 (5 bases). The CDR3 DNA sequence: TGCAGTGCTAGTGAGGGAGGGGGCAATCAGCCCCAGCATTTT. Translated: CSASEGGGNQPQHF.